The 19 T cell receptor beta chains given below trace back to one sample, sequenced in a study of shared clonotypes between healthy human individuals. TCRdb's copy holds only in-frame clones and misses some; the assay was immunoSEQ multiplex PCR. Of 760,000 or so clones in the sample, roughly 96% were seen once. Naive CD8 cells lacked CD45RO and underwent positive selection for CCR7, leaving out terminally differentiated effector memory CD45RA+ cells. Sequenced: naive CD8+ T cells sorted from blood. Receptors were obtained from a man aged 30 to 45 in good health.

This clone has just one count. The chain has TRBV4-3 and TRBJ2-3, with 9 bases aligning to TRBD2. CDR1 and CDR2 from the germline V gene are LGHNA and YSLEER. The CDR3 consists of 16 residues. J gave up 5 bases and V 3 bases, and 9 bases lay outside the gene matches. The CDR3 sequence is CASSHRREGRGDTQYF. Here the CDR3 DNA reads TGCGCCAGCAGCCATCGGCGGGAGGGCCGGGGAGATACGCAGTATTTT.

J is TRBJ2-1 and V is TRBV7-9, with D unresolved. Germline V gene data show CDR1 as SEHNR and CDR2 as FQNEAQ (reference sequence). Trimming removed 1 base at V and 6 bases at J, with 7 bases between. There are 13 residues in the CDR3. CDR3 loop: CASSLVRSNEQFF. As DNA, the CDR3 is TGTGCCAGCAGCTTAGTTAGGAGCAATGAGCAGTTCTTC.

J is TRBJ2-3 and V is TRBV25-1, with 12 nucleotides matching TRBD2. Trimming took 6 bases from V and 3 from J; bases not matched to a gene: 4. The CDR3 is made up of 15 amino acids. Germline V lookup: CDR1 MGHDK, CDR2 SYGVNS. The CDR3 bases are TGTGCCAGCAGAGCCGGGACTAGCGGGACAGATACGCAGTATTTT. It encodes CASRAGTSGTDTQYF.

V gene TRBV28 combines with J gene TRBJ2-7, with 7 positions matching TRBD2. The germline CDR1 and CDR2 sequences are MDHEN and SYDVKM. The trim removed 3 bases at V and 0 bases at J, leaving 5 bases unmatched. This CDR3 region has 15 residues. CDR3 protein: CASSFRREASYEQYF. CDR3 coding DNA: TGTGCCAGCAGTTTTAGACGGGAGGCCTCCTACGAGCAGTACTTC.

The chain has TRBV11-2 and TRBJ2-7; perhaps TRBD1 as D (5 bases). Trimming took 5 bases from V and 2 from J, leaving 19 bases between them. The CDR3 totals 16 residues. Germline assignment: CDR1 SGHAT and CDR2 FQNNGV. The CDR3 loop reads CASSPGKVPTAYEQYF. The CDR3 DNA sequence: TGTGCCAGCAGCCCCGGCAAGGTACCGACAGCCTACGAGCAGTACTTC.

This sequence joins TRBV14 and TRBJ2-2; 7 bases are a match to TRBD1. V was clipped by 7 bases and J by 2 bases; unmatched bases: 4. The CDR3 is 14 residues long. Germline CDR1 and CDR2: SGHDN and FVKESK. CDR3 nucleotides: TGTGCCAGCAAGGACAGGAGAAACACCGGGGAGCTGTTTTTT. Amino acid sequence: CASKDRRNTGELFF.

The chain is built from TRBV5-3 and TRBJ2-7, with 9 bases lining up with TRBD2. TRBV5-3 is reported as an ORF; its role is uncertain. This CDR3 has 19 residues. J was trimmed by 3 bases and V by 1 base; bases with no gene match: 17. The CDR3 DNA reads as TGTGCCAGAAGCTTGAGGAGGGGAGCTCGACTAGCGGAGATCTACGAGCAGTACTTC. Its protein is CARSLRRGARLAEIYEQYF.

Worth noting for this clone: The identical CDR3 is also encoded by other nucleotide sequences in the sample. The rearrangement links TRBV7-9 to TRBJ2-7; the D is unclear. Deletions cut 1 base from V and 6 bases from J, with 7 bases between. This CDR3 is built from 12 residues. The germline gives CDR1 SEHNR, CDR2 FQNEAQ (reference sequence). The CDR3 DNA is TGTGCCAGCAGCTTAGGGGGTGGCGAGCAGTACTTC. As protein: CASSLGGGEQYF.

The CDR3 DNA sequence: TGTGCCAGCAGATACCCTAGCACAGATACGCAGTATTTT. It specifies CASRYPSTDTQYF. The chain combines TRBV27 with TRBJ2-3, with D unclear. The CDR3 is made up of 13 amino acids. The V end lost 6 bases, the J end lost 0 bases, and 7 bases lay between the germline ends. Germline V gives CDR1 MNHEY, CDR2 SMNVEV (reference sequence).

The genes are TRBV7-8 and TRBJ2-7; 7 nucleotides agree with TRBD2. Trimming removed 5 bases from V and 3 bases from J; junction bases left unmatched: 7. This CDR3 has 14 amino acids. Germline assignment: CDR1 SGHVS and CDR2 FQNEAQ. CDR3 sequence (DNA): TGTGCCAGCAGCACCAGACTAGCCGGCTACGAGCAGTACTTC. It translates to CASSTRLAGYEQYF.

The chain links TRBV7-9 to TRBJ1-2; no firm D call. Deletions cut 8 bases from V and 1 base from J, with 2 bases between. The length of the CDR3 is 10 residues. Per germline, CDR1 SEHNR and CDR2 FQNEAQ (reference sequence). The CDR3 sequence: CASDNYGYTF. The CDR3 DNA follows: TGTGCCAGCGATAACTATGGCTACACCTTC.

The rearrangement uses TRBV19 and TRBJ2-5; 8 nucleotides line up with TRBD1. The CDR3 covers 12 residues. The ends lost 10 bases at V and 4 bases at J; junction bases unmatched: 5. CDR1 is LNHDA, CDR2 SQIVND, per germline (reference sequence). In nucleotides, the CDR3 is TGTGCCACCGGACAGGGCCGAGAGACCCAGTACTTC. Encoded protein: CATGQGRETQYF. The full variable domain, completed using reference TRBV19 and TRBJ2-5, is DGGITQSPKYLFRKEGQNVTLSCEQNLNHDAMYWYRQDPGQGLRLIYYSQIVNDFQKGDIAEGYSVSREKKESFPLTVTSAQKNPTAFYLCATGQGRETQYFGPGTRLLVL.

The chain uses TRBV14 and TRBJ1-2; D is undetermined. The germline gives CDR1 SGHDN, CDR2 FVKESK. The V end was cut by 0 bases, the J end by 8 bases, with 16 bases between. This CDR3 has 15 amino acids. CDR3 in amino acids: CASSQDIGSSIGYTF. CDR3 nucleotide sequence: TGTGCCAGCAGCCAAGATATCGGCAGCTCTATCGGCTACACCTTC.

This clone was recorded only once. The chain links TRBV4-1 to TRBJ2-1, with D perhaps TRBD2 (6 bases). V was trimmed by 1 base and J by 5 bases, leaving 12 bases between them. Germline lookup yields CDR1 MGHRA and CDR2 YSYEKL. The CDR3 sequence is 15 residues long. The CDR3 sequence is CASSQGLAPDNEQFF. The CDR3 DNA reads as TGCGCCAGCAGCCAAGGGCTAGCGCCTGACAATGAGCAGTTCTTC.

The rearrangement links TRBV27 to TRBJ1-2; D is possibly TRBD1 (5 bases). The CDR3 contains 14 residues. Germline V gives CDR1 MNHEY, CDR2 SMNVEV (reference sequence). The V and J ends lost 5 bases and 7 bases respectively, with 17 bases between them. The CDR3 bases are TGTGCCAGCAGTCTGACCGCCGGGACGTCTGGCTACACCTTC. Translating it yields CASSLTAGTSGYTF.

This clone came up a few times. The chain combines TRBV5-1 with TRBJ1-1; D ambiguous. Germline V gene sequence: CDR1 SGHRS, CDR2 YFSETQ. The CDR3 has 14 residues. The ends were cut back, 4 bases at V and 0 bases at J, with 10 bases in the middle. The CDR3 region is CASSAGGMNTEAFF. CDR3 nucleotide sequence: TGCGCCAGCAGCGCCGGTGGGATGAACACTGAAGCTTTCTTT.

The chain links TRBV5-4 to TRBJ1-2, with 7 bases aligning to TRBD1. The CDR3 spans 14 residues. Germline CDR1 reads SGHNT; CDR2 reads YYREEE (reference sequence). J was trimmed by 4 bases and V by 1 base; bases with no gene match: 4. CDR3 DNA: TGTGCCAGCAGCTTGAACGACAGGGTCTATGGCTACACCTTC. This sequence encodes CASSLNDRVYGYTF.

The CDR3 loop reads CASSPGTGSYEQYF. The CDR3 DNA follows: TGTGCCAGCTCACCGGGGACAGGGTCCTACGAGCAGTACTTC. V is TRBV18 and J is TRBJ2-7; 9 nucleotides align to TRBD1. Germline CDR1 reads KGHSH; CDR2 reads LQKENI. The CDR3 runs to 14 residues. V lost 3 bases and J lost 1; bases outside the gene matches: 1.

The J gene is TRBJ2-1, the V gene TRBV9; TRBD2 might be the D (6 bases). Germline CDR1 and CDR2: SGDLS and YYNGEE. V was clipped by 0 bases and J by 0 bases, with 10 bases between them. CDR3 size: 16 residues. CDR3 nucleotide sequence: TGTGCCAGCAGCGTAGTTAGCGGTAGCTCCTACAATGAGCAGTTCTTC. This translates into CASSVVSGSSYNEQFF.